These T cell receptor beta chains were read from a single sample in a study of long-term antiretroviral therapy in people with HIV. Sequencing was performed with immunoSEQ multiplex PCR; in TCRdb, only in-frame clones are kept and a portion is missing. This sample has about 21,000 clones; 87% occur once, and the top ten carry 6.5% to 10%. Sample: unsorted PBMCs, taken 0.2 years before starting antiretroviral therapy. These TCRs come from a man younger than 30 with HIV. Each CDR3 is given with its conserved first and last residue.

J gene: TRBJ2-1; V gene: TRBV7-2; CDR3 protein: CASSITESSYNEQFF
J gene: TRBJ1-1; V gene: TRBV5-1; CDR3 protein: CASSLAGVGTEAFF
J gene: TRBJ2-2; V gene: TRBV19; CDR3 protein: CASSFSLAGYTGELFF
J gene: TRBJ2-5; V gene: TRBV7-9; CDR3 protein: CASSLAWGRQETQYF
J gene: TRBJ2-6; V gene: TRBV7-9; CDR3 protein: CASSFTLGSYSGANVLTF
J gene: TRBJ2-7; V gene: TRBV9; CDR3 protein: CASSVGFAGASYEQYF
J gene: TRBJ2-1; V gene: TRBV7-2; CDR3 protein: CASSSASAWEQFF
J gene: TRBJ2-7; V gene: TRBV5-6; CDR3 protein: CASSPSTSYEQYF
J gene: TRBJ2-7; V gene: TRBV19; CDR3 protein: CASSPGTLAYEQYF
J gene: TRBJ1-4; V gene: TRBV30; CDR3 protein: CAWSVHSLPNEKLFF
J gene: TRBJ1-1; V gene: TRBV20-1; CDR3 protein: CSARTTEAFF
J gene: TRBJ2-1; V gene: TRBV5-4; CDR3 protein: CASSSPLRDHEQFF
J gene: TRBJ2-2; V gene: TRBV7-6; CDR3 protein: CASSDSFLGTGELFF
J gene: TRBJ2-3; V gene: TRBV10-3; CDR3 protein: CATDSGGGSSTDTQYF
J gene: TRBJ2-3; V gene: TRBV19; CDR3 protein: CASREGLQREGRVDTQYF
J gene: TRBJ2-1; V gene: TRBV9; CDR3 protein: CASTSGSSYNEQFF
J gene: TRBJ2-7; V gene: TRBV5-4; CDR3 protein: CASSESSGTEQYF
J gene: TRBJ1-2; V gene: TRBV2; CDR3 protein: CAKRQGLANYGYTF
J gene: TRBJ2-1; V gene: TRBV7-7; CDR3 protein: CASSYGQGGDEQFF